These T cell receptor beta chains were read from a single sample in a study of T cells in localized non-small cell lung cancer. Profiling relied on immunoSEQ multiplex PCR, and the TCRdb table lists in-frame clones only, not all of them. The data contain 30,000 or so clones, 92% of them singletons. Material: peripheral blood mononuclear cells, obtained before any cancer treatment. These receptors originate from a woman aged 40-69 years with stage III lung adenocarcinoma. Each CDR3 is given without its conserved first and last residue. A D gene is named only where the DNA matches it firmly.

v_call	d_call	cdr3_aa
TRBV7-9	TRBD1	ASSFTGVTYEQY
TRBV5-1	.	ASSGSSYNEQF
TRBV30	.	AWNKRVTADEQY
TRBV6-5	TRBD1	ASSDREGYGYT
TRBV7-2	.	ASSLAQASNTGELF
TRBV5-1	TRBD1	ASSPTGYETQY
TRBV28	.	ASSTSRPPDIQY
TRBV6-5	.	ASSYRAESRIYT
TRBV6-6	.	ASSYSRDVNEQF
TRBV19	.	ASSISLQGADTQY
TRBV27	.	ASSSLSYEQY
TRBV29-1	.	SGLGRQGNTGELF
TRBV7-6	.	ASSLAFSGRGTQY
TRBV5-1	.	ASSLDSALKGQILSTDTQY
TRBV5-6	.	ASSLLAESSYNEQF
TRBV6-6	.	ASSAGLNEQF
TRBV30	TRBD1	AWSPGQFNQPQH
TRBV5-1	TRBD1	ASSFGTGRNEQY
TRBV19	.	ASSQVMASSYEQY
TRBV4-2	.	ASSQDQGGGSEKLF
TRBV6-1	TRBD2	ASRLGASGAGELF
TRBV6-5	.	ASSYSRQRPLH
TRBV7-2	.	ASSPSPGLLDAF
TRBV10-3	.	AISGGANTGELF
TRBV6-5	.	ASSPLHQYEQY
TRBV28	TRBD1	ASSSRTGDETQY
TRBV5-1	.	ASSLERVNYGYT